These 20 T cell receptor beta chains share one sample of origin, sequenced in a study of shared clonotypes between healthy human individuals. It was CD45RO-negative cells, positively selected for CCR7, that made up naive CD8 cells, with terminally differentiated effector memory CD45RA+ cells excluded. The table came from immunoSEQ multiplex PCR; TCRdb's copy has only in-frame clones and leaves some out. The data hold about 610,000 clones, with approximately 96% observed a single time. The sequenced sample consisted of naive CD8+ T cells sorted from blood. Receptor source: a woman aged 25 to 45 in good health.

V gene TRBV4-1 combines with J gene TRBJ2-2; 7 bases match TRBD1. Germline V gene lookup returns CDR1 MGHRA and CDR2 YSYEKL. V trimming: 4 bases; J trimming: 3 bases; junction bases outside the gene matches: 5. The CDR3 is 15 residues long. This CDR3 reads CASSPQGWDTGELFF. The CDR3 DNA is TGCGCCAGCAGCCCACAGGGGTGGGACACCGGGGAGCTGTTTTTT.

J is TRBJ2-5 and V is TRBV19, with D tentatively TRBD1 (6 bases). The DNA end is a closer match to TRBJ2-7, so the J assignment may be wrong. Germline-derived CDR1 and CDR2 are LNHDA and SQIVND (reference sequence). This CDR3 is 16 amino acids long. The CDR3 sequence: CASSPEQGYEPYEQYF. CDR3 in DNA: TGTGCCAGTAGTCCTGAACAGGGTTACGAACCATACGAGCAGTACTTC.

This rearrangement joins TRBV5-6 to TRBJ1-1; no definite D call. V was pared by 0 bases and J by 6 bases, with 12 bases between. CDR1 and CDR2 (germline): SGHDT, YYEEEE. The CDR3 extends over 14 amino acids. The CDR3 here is CASSLAMGGPEAFF. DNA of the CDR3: TGTGCCAGCAGCTTGGCCATGGGAGGTCCTGAAGCTTTCTTT.

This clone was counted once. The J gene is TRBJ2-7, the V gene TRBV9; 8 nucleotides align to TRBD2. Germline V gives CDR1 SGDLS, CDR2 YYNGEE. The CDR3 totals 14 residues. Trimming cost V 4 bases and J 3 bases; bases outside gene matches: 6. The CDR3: CASSPRLAIYEQYF. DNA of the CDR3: TGTGCCAGCAGCCCGAGACTAGCGATCTACGAGCAGTACTTC.

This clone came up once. The CDR3 nucleotides read TGTGCCAGCCTAGGGACTAGCGAGATCTCCTACGAGCAGTACTTC. The encoded protein is CASLGTSEISYEQYF. This chain uses TRBV2 with TRBJ2-7; 10 bases match TRBD2. CDR3 length: 15 residues. CDR1 is SNHLY and CDR2 is FYNNEI in the germline V gene. J was trimmed by 0 bases and V by 8 bases; bases with no gene match: 7.

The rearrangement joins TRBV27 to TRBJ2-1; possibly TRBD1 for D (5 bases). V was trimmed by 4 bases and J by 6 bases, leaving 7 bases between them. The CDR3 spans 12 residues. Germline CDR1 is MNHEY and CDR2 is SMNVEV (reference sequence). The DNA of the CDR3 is TGTGCCAGCAGTTCTGGGGCCAATGAGCAGTTCTTC. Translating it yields CASSSGANEQFF.

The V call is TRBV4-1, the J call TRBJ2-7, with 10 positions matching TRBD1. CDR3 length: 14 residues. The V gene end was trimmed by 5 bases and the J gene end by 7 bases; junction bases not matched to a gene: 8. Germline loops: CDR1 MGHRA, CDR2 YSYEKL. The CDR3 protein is CASSFRDRGGEQYF. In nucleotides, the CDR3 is TGCGCCAGCAGCTTCCGGGACAGGGGTGGAGAGCAGTACTTC.

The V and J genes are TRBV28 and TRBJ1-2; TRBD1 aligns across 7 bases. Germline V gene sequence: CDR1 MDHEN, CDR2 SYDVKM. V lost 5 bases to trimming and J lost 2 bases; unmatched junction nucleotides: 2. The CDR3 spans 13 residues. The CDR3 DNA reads TGTGCCAGCAGTCCGACAGGGAACTATGGCTACACCTTC. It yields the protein CASSPTGNYGYTF.

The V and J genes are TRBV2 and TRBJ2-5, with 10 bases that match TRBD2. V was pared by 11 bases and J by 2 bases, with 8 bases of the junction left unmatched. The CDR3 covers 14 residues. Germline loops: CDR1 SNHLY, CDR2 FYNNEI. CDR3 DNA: TGTGCCCGAAGGACTAGCGGAGCACAAGAGACCCAGTACTTC. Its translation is CARRTSGAQETQYF.

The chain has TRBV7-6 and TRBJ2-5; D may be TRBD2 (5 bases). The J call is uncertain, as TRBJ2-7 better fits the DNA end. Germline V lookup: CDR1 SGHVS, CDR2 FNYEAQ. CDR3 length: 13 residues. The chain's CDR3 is CASSLPGSYEQYF. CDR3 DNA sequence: TGTGCCAGCAGCTTGCCGGGGTCCTACGAGCAGTACTTC.

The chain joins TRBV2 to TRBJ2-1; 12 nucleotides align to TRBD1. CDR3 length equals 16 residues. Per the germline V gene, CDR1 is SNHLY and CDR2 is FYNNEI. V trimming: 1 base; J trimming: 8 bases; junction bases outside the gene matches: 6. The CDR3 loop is CASSEGWDRGLYEQFF. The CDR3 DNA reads TGTGCCAGCAGTGAAGGCTGGGACAGGGGGCTGTATGAGCAGTTCTTC.

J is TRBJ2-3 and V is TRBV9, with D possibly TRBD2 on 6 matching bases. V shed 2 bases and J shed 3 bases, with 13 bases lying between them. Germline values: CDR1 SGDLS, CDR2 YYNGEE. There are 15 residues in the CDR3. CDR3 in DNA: TGTGCCAGCAGCGTCCTGCGGGAAGGGACAGATACGCAGTATTTT. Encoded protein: CASSVLREGTDTQYF.

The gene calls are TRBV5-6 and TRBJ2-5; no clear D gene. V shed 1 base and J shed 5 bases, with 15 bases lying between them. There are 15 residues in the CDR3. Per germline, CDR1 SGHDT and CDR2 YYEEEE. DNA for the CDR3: TGTGCCAGCAGCTTGTTGTTCCAGGCCAGGGAGACCCAGTACTTC. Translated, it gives CASSLLFQARETQYF.

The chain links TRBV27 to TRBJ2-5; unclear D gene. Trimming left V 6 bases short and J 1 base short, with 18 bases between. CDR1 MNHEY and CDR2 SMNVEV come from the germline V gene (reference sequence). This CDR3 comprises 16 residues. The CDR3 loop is CASSPRTLWAQETQYF. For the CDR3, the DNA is TGTGCCAGCAGCCCACGGACCCTCTGGGCCCAAGAGACCCAGTACTTC.

CDR3 protein: CASSDALGMNTEAFF. The CDR3 DNA is TGTGCCAGTAGTGATGCCTTGGGAATGAACACTGAAGCTTTCTTT. J is TRBJ1-1 and V is TRBV19; D uncertain. The V gene lost 5 bases and the J gene lost 0 bases, with 13 bases spanning the gap. The V gene's germline CDR1 is LNHDA and CDR2 SQIVND (reference sequence). The CDR3 length is 15 residues.

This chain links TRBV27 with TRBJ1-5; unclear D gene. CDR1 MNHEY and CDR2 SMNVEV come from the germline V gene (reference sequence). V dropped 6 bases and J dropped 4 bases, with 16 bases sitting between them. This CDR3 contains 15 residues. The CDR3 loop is CASSLSGFANQPQHF. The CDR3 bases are TGTGCCAGCAGCCTGTCGGGGTTTGCTAATCAGCCCCAGCATTTT.

The CDR3 loop is CASSFLGEAGTEAFF. CDR3 nucleotide sequence: TGTGCCAGCAGCTTCCTAGGGGAGGCGGGCACTGAAGCTTTCTTT. This sequence joins TRBV5-6 and TRBJ1-1; TRBD1 might be the D (5 bases). Germline-derived CDR1 and CDR2 are SGHDT and YYEEEE. This CDR3 has 15 residues. V was clipped by 2 bases and J by 4 bases, with 15 bases between them.

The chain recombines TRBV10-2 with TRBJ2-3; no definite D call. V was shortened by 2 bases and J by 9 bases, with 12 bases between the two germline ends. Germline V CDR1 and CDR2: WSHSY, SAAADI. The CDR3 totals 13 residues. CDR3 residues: CASSEGMLGTQYF. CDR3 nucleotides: TGCGCCAGCAGTGAGGGTATGTTGGGGACGCAGTATTTT.

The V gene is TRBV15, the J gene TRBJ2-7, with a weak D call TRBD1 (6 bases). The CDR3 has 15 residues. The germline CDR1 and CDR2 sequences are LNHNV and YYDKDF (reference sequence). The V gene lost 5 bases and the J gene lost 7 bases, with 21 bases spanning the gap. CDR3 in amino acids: CATSGQQGSEGEQYF. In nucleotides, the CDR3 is TGTGCCACCAGCGGACAACAGGGCTCAGAGGGGGAGCAGTACTTC.

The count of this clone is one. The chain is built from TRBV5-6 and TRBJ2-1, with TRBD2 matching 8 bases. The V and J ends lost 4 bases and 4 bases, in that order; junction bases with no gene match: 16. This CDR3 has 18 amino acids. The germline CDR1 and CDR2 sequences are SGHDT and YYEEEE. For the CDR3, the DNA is TGTGCCAGCAGCGCCGGGACTAGTTATGGCACTAGGTACAATGAGCAGTTCTTC. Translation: CASSAGTSYGTRYNEQFF.